This T cell receptor (beta chain) came from a study of blood T cell repertoires in COVID-19. Study background: The United States, Italy and Spain supplied acute and convalescent COVID-19 samples. The analysed material was cDNA or gDNA that came from T cells, B-cell-depleted T cells, or PBMCs.

Original analysis: From reference gene primer amplification, estimates of nucleated cell counts were derived. Sequenced by immunoSEQ multiplex PCR; TCRdb stores in-frame clones only, minus some. The V and J calls and clone size are taken from that table; D and trimming were inferred from the DNA. The table shows around 130,000 clones, with around 80% occurring only once. The CDR3 totals 17 residues. Germline loops: CDR1 SGHRS, CDR2 YFSETQ. J gave up 0 bases and V 0 bases, and 8 bases lay outside the gene matches. The V gene is TRBV5-1, the J gene TRBJ1-1; TRBD1 matches at 7 bases. Material: peripheral blood. The sequence came from a man between 65 and 80 years old with acute or convalescent COVID-19. The CDR3: CASSLAVRGQMNTEAFF. The CDR3 DNA reads as TGCGCCAGCAGCTTGGCCGTGAGGGGGCAGATGAACACTGAAGCTTTCTTT.